This record concerns one T cell receptor (beta chain) sequence. The data were obtained in a study of T cells after yellow fever vaccination. The V gene's germline CDR1 is SGDLS and CDR2 YYNGEE. V lost 0 bases and J lost 3, with 22 bases in between. There are 18 residues in the CDR3. Using its own MiXCR run on the 5' RACE reads, TCRdb lists one record per CDR3 protein. Of 400,000 to 650,000 distinct CDR3 sequences listed, 20% to 25% are singletons. Source: PBMCs, taken roughly 20 days after the first yellow fever vaccination. The genes are TRBV9 and TRBJ2-7; D is perhaps TRBD1 (5 bases). The sequence came from a man between 18 and 29 years old who received the YFV17D yellow fever vaccine. CDR3 amino acids: CASSVAPGEGADNYEQYF. The CDR3 DNA reads as TGTGCCAGCAGCGTAGCTCCCGGCGAAGGGGCGGACAACTACGAGCAGTACTTC.